This TCR beta chain appears in the sequencing data of a study of T cell responses to AZD1222 COVID-19 vaccine. Study-level results: Nearly half of spike-specific TCRs reportedly target unmutated variant regions. Elevations in Spike-specific TCR breadth and depth followed administration of two AZD1222 doses. The study found vaccine-associated CD4 TCRs spanning spike, dominant at 160-218 and 743-854. Mostly white British, mostly female donors; authors suggested clonal diversity may be underestimated.

As regards this clone: Its matching antigen is unknown.

The protocol was immunoSEQ multiplex PCR, while the TCRdb copy is restricted to in-frame clones and leaves out a portion. Among some 100,000 clones listed, approximately 91% were seen once. This CDR3 has 14 amino acids. The germline gives CDR1 KGHSH, CDR2 LQKENI. Germline trimming cut 8 bases from V and 1 base from J; bases unmatched to any gene: 5. Source: peripheral blood, taken on day 0 of AZD1222 vaccination. The chain links TRBV18 to TRBJ2-3; 8 bases map to TRBD2. The receptor comes from an adult in good health. CDR3 residues: CASKGGGRTDTQYF. The CDR3 nucleotides read TGTGCCAGCAAGGGCGGGGGGCGCACAGATACGCAGTATTTT.